Below, 12 T cell receptor beta chains from the same sample are listed, as sequenced in a study of identical twins. TCRdb re-called the 5' RACE reads through MiXCR, storing one row per CDR3 protein. The data contain 450,000 to 600,000 distinct CDR3 sequences, about 22% of them singletons. The sample was also reused in another study, on yellow fever vaccine responses in identical twins.

Source material: CD4+ T cells sorted from blood. Every receptor here comes from a woman aged 18-30 years in good health.

This clonotype has more than one count but fewer than ten. V usage is TRBV5-1 and J usage is TRBJ2-3; D might be TRBD2 (6 bases). V was clipped by 0 bases and J by 6 bases, with 14 bases between them. There are 15 residues in the CDR3. From germline, CDR1 is SGHRS and CDR2 YFSETQ. The CDR3 DNA sequence: TGCGCCAGCAGCTTGGGGGTGGCGGGACCTGATACGCAGTATTTT. Protein product: CASSLGVAGPDTQYF.

This clonotype has only a few counts. The chain recombines TRBV18 with TRBJ2-5; the D gene is possibly TRBD1 (6 bases). The CDR3 runs 15 residues. The V and J ends lost 1 base and 1 base respectively, with 10 bases between them. Germline V gene sequence: CDR1 KGHSH, CDR2 LQKENI. The CDR3 reads CASSPRTAIQETQYF. The CDR3 DNA sequence: TGTGCCAGCTCACCACGGACAGCGATCCAAGAGACCCAGTACTTC.

This clonotype was seen only a few times. The rearrangement uses TRBV12-3 or TRBV12-4 and TRBJ2-7; TRBD2 agrees at 12 bases. V gave up 6 bases and J gave up 1 base; unmatched junction bases: 10. The CDR3 is made up of 17 amino acids. CDR3 coding DNA: TGTGCCAGCAGCCATGCTAGCGGGAGGGCTGGATCCTACGAGCAGTACTTC. Its protein is CASSHASGRAGSYEQYF.

CDR3 protein: CASSPVRLAGQETQYF. CDR3 nucleotide sequence: TGTGCCAGCAGTCCGGTCCGACTAGCGGGGCAAGAGACCCAGTACTTC. The rearrangement links TRBV28 to TRBJ2-5; 11 bases line up with TRBD2. Unmatched junction bases numbered 7, after V lost 5 bases and J lost 2 bases. CDR1 MDHEN and CDR2 SYDVKM come from the germline V gene. The CDR3 is made up of 16 amino acids. Combining the CDR3 with reference TRBV28 and TRBJ2-5 gives the whole variable domain DVKVTQSSRYLVKRTGEKVFLECVQDMDHENMFWYRQDPGLGLRLIYFSYDVKMKEKGDIPEGYSVSREKKERFSLILESASTNQTSMYLCASSPVRLAGQETQYFGPGTRLLVL.

The chain combines TRBV7-6 with TRBJ2-3; D unresolved. Germline V lookup: CDR1 SGHVS, CDR2 FNYEAQ. The CDR3 spans 14 residues. V gave up 3 bases and J gave up 3 bases, with 10 bases separating them. The chain's CDR3 is CASSFTDGTDTQYF. The CDR3, as DNA: TGTGCCAGCAGCTTTACGGACGGAACAGATACGCAGTATTTT.

This clonotype was found a few times. V and J are TRBV5-1 and TRBJ2-5; 8 positions match TRBD1. Trimming at V came to 7 bases and at J to 2 bases, leaving 1 base not matched to a gene. The V gene's germline CDR1 is SGHRS and CDR2 YFSETQ. The CDR3 runs 12 residues. The CDR3 loop reads CASGQGQETQYF. The CDR3, as DNA: TGCGCCAGCGGACAGGGTCAAGAGACCCAGTACTTC.

About this clonotype itself: Relative to the germline gene, one junction end is altered; a read error may explain this. This chain joins TRBV5-1 and TRBJ1-1; D unresolved. Germline-derived CDR1 and CDR2 are SGHRS and YFSETQ. The CDR3 sequence is 13 residues long. The CDR3 protein is CASTLQSGTEAFF. Here the CDR3 DNA reads TGCGCCAGCACCTTGCAATCGGGGACTGAAGCTTTCTTT.

The chain links TRBV12-3 or TRBV12-4 to TRBJ1-2; the D gene is possibly TRBD1 (6 bases). The germline V and J ends were trimmed by 5 bases and 8 bases, with 12 bases remaining between them. The CDR3 sequence is 12 residues long. CDR3 nucleotides: TGTGCCAGCAGTACAGGGTATCGAGGCTACACCTTC. This encodes CASSTGYRGYTF.

This clonotype was observed at least ten times. The V gene is TRBV5-6, the J gene TRBJ1-3; D gene uncertain. CDR1 and CDR2 (germline): SGHDT, YYEEEE. This CDR3 contains 12 residues. Trimming pared 5 bases from V and 3 bases from J, leaving 6 bases between. Written as DNA, the CDR3 is TGTGCCAGCAGTATAATTGGAAACACCATATATTTT. Protein product: CASSIIGNTIYF. Looking up the rest from reference TRBV5-6 and TRBJ1-3 gives the full variable domain: DAGVTQSPTHLIKTRGQQVTLRCSPKSGHDTVSWYQQALGQGPQFIFQYYEEEERQRGNFPDRFSGHQFPNYSSELNVNALLLGDSALYLCASSIIGNTIYFGEGSWLTVV.

This clonotype has ten or more counts. This chain uses TRBV29-1 with TRBJ2-1, with D possibly matching TRBD1 (5 bases). V was shortened by 6 bases and J by 4 bases, with 25 bases between the two germline ends. CDR1 SQVTM and CDR2 ANQGSEA come from the germline V gene. The CDR3 sequence is 17 residues long. The CDR3 bases are TGCAGCGTAGGAAGGCGACTCCAGGGCGAACCTTACAATGAGCAGTTCTTC. This translates into CSVGRRLQGEPYNEQFF.

This chain uses TRBV5-1 with TRBJ2-5; D is undetermined. V was pared by 4 bases and J by 3 bases, with 19 bases between. The CDR3 is 16 amino acids. CDR1 is SGHRS, CDR2 YFSETQ, per germline. CDR3 bases: TGCGCCAGCAGCCAGCAGGCTGGCAACACCGAAGAGACCCAGTACTTC. It codes for CASSQQAGNTEETQYF.

This clonotype was detected a few times. The rearrangement joins TRBV2 to TRBJ2-2, with 9 bases matching TRBD2. Germline-derived CDR1 and CDR2 are SNHLY and FYNNEI. The CDR3 spans 16 residues. The trim removed 7 bases at V and 0 bases at J, leaving 6 bases unmatched. CDR3 coding DNA: TGTGCCAGCAAAGTAGCGGGGGCCCCGAACACCGGGGAGCTGTTTTTT. It encodes CASKVAGAPNTGELFF.